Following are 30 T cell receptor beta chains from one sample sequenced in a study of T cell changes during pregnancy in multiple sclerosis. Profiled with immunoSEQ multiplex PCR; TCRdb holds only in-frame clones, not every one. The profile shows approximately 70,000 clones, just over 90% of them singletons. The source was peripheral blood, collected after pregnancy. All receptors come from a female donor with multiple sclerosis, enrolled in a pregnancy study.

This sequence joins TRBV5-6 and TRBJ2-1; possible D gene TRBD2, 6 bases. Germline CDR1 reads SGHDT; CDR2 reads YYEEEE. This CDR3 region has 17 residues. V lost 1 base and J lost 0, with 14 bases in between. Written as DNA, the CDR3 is TGTGCCAGCAGCTTGTTAGTGGGGGGAAGCTCCTACAATGAGCAGTTCTTC. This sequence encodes CASSLLVGGSSYNEQFF.

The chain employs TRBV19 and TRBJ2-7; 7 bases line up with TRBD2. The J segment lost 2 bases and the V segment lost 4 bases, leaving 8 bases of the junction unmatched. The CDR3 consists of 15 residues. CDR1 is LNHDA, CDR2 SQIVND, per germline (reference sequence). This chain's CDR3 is CASSSRTSKAYEQYF. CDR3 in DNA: TGTGCCAGTAGTAGTCGGACTAGTAAAGCCTACGAGCAGTACTTC.

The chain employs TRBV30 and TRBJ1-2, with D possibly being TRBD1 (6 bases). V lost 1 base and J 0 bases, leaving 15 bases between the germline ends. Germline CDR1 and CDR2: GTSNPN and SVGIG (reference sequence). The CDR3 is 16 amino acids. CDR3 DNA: TGTGCCTGGAGTGGGCAAGGGGGTCGTACTAACTATGGCTACACCTTC. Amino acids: CAWSGQGGRTNYGYTF.

In DNA, the CDR3 is TGCAGTGGGCGGGAACAAACCGAGCAGTACTTC. This sequence encodes CSGREQTEQYF. The chain is built from TRBV20-1 and TRBJ2-7; weak D call: TRBD2 (6 bases). Germline V gives CDR1 DFQATT, CDR2 SNEGSKA (reference sequence). Trimming removed 7 bases at V and 6 bases at J, with 13 bases between. The CDR3 runs to 11 residues.

In DNA form, the CDR3 reads TGCGCCAGCAGTGACCCGGGACAGGGAATGTACGAGCAGTACTTC. Protein: CASSDPGQGMYEQYF. The chain is built from TRBV10-1 and TRBJ2-7; 9 nucleotides match TRBD1. CDR1 is WNHNN and CDR2 is SYGVQD in the germline V gene (reference sequence). Unmatched junction bases numbered 7, after V lost 3 bases and J lost 4 bases. The CDR3 loop spans 15 amino acids.

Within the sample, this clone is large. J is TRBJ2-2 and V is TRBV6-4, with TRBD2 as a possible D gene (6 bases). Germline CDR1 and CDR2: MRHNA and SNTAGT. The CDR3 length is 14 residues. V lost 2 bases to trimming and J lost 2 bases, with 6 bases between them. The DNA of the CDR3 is TGTGCCAGCAGTGACGGGACTAACACCGGGGAGCTGTTTTTT. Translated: CASSDGTNTGELFF.

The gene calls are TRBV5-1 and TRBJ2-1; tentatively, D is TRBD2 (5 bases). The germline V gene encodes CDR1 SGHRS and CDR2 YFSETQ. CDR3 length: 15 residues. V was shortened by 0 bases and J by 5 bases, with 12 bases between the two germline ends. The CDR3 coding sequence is TGCGCCAGCAGCTTGGCATCCGACTACAACAATGAGCAGTTCTTC. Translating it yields CASSLASDYNNEQFF.

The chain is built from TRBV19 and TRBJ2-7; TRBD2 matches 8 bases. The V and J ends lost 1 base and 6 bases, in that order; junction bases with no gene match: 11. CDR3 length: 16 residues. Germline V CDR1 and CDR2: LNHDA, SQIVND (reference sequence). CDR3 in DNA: TGTGCCAGTAGTATAGGATGGACTAGCTCCCGGAGCGAGCAGTACTTC. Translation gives CASSIGWTSSRSEQYF.

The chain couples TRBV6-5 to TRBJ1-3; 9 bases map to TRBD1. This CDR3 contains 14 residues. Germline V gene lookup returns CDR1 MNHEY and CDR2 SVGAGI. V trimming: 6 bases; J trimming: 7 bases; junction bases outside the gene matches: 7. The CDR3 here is CASRKGQGWNTIYF. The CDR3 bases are TGTGCCAGCAGAAAGGGACAGGGTTGGAACACCATATATTTT.

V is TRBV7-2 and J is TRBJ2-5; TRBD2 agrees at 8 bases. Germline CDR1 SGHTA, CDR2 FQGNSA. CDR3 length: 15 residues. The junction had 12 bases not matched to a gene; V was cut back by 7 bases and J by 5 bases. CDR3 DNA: TGTGCCAGCACCTTCCATAGAGCTAGCGGGGAGACCCAGTACTTC. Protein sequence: CASTFHRASGETQYF.

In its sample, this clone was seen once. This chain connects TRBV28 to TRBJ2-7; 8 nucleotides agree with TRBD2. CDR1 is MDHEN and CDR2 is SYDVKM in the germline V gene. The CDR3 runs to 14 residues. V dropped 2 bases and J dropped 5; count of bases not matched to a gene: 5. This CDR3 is CASSLTTSAHEQYF. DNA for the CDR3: TGTGCCAGCAGTTTAACGACTAGCGCCCACGAGCAGTACTTC.

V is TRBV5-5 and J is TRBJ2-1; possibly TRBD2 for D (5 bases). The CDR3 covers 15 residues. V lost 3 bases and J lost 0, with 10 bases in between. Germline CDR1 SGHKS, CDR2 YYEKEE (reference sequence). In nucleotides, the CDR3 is TGTGCCAGCAGCTATGCTAGCATCTCCTACAATGAGCAGTTCTTC. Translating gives CASSYASISYNEQFF.

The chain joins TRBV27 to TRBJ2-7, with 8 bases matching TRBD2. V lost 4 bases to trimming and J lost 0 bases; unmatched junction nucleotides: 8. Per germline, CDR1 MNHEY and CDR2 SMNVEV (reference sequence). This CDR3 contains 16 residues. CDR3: CASSSGLAESSYEQYF. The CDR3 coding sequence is TGTGCCAGCAGTTCCGGACTAGCCGAAAGCTCCTACGAGCAGTACTTC.

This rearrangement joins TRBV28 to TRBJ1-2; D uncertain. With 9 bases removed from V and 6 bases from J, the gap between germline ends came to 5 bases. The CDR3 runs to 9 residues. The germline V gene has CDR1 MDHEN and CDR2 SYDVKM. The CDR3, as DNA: TGTGCCAGTCCTAATGGCTACACCTTC. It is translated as CASPNGYTF.

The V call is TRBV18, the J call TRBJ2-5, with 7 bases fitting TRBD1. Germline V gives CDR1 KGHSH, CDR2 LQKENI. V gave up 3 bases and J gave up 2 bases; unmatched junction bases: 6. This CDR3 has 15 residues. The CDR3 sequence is CASSPRGRGQETQYF. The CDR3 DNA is TGTGCCAGCTCACCCAGGGGCAGGGGGCAAGAGACCCAGTACTTC.

The CDR3 loop reads CASSRDSKSYEQYF. CDR3 in DNA: TGTGCCAGCAGCCGGGACAGTAAATCCTACGAGCAGTACTTC. The rearrangement links TRBV6-1 to TRBJ2-7; TRBD1 agrees at 7 bases. The germline V gene encodes CDR1 MNHNS and CDR2 SASEGT. CDR3 length: 14 residues. With V trimmed by 6 bases and J by 1 base, 6 bases remained unmatched.

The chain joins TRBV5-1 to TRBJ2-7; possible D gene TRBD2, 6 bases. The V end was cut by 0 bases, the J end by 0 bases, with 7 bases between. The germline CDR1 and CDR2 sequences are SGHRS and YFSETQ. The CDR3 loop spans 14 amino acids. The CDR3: CASSLGRDSYEQYF. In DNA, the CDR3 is TGCGCCAGCAGCTTGGGGCGGGACTCCTACGAGCAGTACTTC.

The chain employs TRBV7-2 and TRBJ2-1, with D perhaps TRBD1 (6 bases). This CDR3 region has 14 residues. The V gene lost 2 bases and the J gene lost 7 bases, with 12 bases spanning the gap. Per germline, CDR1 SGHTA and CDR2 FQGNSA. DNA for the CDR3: TGTGCCAGCAGCTTAAACAGGGCAGTTAATGAGCAGTTCTTC. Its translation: CASSLNRAVNEQFF.

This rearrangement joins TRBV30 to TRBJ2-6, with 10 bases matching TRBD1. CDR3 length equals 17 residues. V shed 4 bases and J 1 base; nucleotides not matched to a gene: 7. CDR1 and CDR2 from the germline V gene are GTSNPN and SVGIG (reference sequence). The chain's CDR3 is CAWIRDRGRSGANVLTF. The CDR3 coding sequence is TGTGCCTGGATCCGGGACAGGGGAAGGTCTGGGGCCAACGTCCTGACTTTC.

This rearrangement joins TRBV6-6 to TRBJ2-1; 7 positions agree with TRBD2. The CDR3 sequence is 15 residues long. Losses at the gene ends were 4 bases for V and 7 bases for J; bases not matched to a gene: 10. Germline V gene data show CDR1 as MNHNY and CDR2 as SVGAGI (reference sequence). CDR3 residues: CASSSGLVAPNEQFF. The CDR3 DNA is TGTGCCAGCAGTTCCGGACTAGTGGCTCCAAATGAGCAGTTCTTC.

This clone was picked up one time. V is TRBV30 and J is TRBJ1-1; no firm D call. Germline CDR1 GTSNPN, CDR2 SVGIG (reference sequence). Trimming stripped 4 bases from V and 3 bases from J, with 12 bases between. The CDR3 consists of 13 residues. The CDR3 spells CAWKNTRYTEAFF. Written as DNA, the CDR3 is TGTGCCTGGAAAAACACTAGGTACACTGAAGCTTTCTTT. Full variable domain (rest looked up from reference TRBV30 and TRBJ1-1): SQTIHQWPATLVQPVGSPLSLECTVEGTSNPNLYWYRQAAGRGLQLLFYSVGIGQISSEVPQNLSASRPQDRQFILSSKKLLLSDSGFYLCAWKNTRYTEAFFGQGTRLTVV.

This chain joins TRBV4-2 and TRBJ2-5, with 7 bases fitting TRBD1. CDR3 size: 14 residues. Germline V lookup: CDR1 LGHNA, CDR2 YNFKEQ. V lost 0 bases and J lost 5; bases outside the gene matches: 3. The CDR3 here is CASSQDPQGETQYF. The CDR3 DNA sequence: TGTGCCAGCAGCCAAGATCCACAGGGGGAGACCCAGTACTTC.

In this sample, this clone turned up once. CDR3 in DNA: TGTGCCAGCAGTTTCCCAGGGTCGTACGAGCAGTACTTC. As protein: CASSFPGSYEQYF. The J gene is TRBJ2-7, the V gene TRBV27, with TRBD1 as a possible D gene (5 bases). Trimming pared 3 bases from V and 4 bases from J, leaving 10 bases between. Germline V CDR1 and CDR2: MNHEY, SMNVEV (reference sequence). There are 13 residues in the CDR3.

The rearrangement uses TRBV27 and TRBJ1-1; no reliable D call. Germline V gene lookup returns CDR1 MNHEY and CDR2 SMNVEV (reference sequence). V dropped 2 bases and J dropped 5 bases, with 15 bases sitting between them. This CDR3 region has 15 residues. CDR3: CASSLRAPRGTEAFF. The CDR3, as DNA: TGTGCCAGCAGTTTACGGGCACCCCGAGGGACTGAAGCTTTCTTT.

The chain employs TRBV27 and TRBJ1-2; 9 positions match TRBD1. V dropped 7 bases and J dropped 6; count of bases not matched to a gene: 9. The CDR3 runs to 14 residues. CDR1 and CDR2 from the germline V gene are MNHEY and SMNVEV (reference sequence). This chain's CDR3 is CASTRQGDWDGYTF. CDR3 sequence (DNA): TGTGCCAGCACCCGACAGGGGGATTGGGATGGCTACACCTTC.

The CDR3 coding sequence is TGTGCCAGCAGCTTAGTGGGACAGGGGCGTCTCGACTATGGCTACACCTTC. Translated, it gives CASSLVGQGRLDYGYTF. V is TRBV7-9 and J is TRBJ1-2; 10 bases line up with TRBD1. The CDR3 has 17 residues. Germline CDR1 SEHNR, CDR2 FQNEAQ (reference sequence). The V and J ends lost 1 base and 3 bases, in that order; junction bases with no gene match: 8.

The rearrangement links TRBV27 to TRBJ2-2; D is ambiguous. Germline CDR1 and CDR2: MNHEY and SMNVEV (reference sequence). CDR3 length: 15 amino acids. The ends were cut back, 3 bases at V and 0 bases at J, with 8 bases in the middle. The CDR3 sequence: CASSFREANTGELFF. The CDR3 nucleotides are TGTGCCAGCAGTTTTAGAGAGGCGAACACCGGGGAGCTGTTTTTT.

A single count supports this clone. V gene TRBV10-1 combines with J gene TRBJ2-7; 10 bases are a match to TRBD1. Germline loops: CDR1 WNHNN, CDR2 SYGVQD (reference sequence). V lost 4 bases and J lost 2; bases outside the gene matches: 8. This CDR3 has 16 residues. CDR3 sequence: CASSGTGGTGTYEQYF. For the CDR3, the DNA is TGCGCCAGCAGTGGGACAGGGGGGACAGGGACCTACGAGCAGTACTTC.

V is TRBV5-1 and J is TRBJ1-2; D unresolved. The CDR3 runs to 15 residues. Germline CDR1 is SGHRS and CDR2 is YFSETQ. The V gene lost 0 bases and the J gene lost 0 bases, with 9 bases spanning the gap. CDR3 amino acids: CASSLDEEANYGYTF. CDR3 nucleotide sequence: TGCGCCAGCAGCTTGGATGAGGAAGCTAACTATGGCTACACCTTC.

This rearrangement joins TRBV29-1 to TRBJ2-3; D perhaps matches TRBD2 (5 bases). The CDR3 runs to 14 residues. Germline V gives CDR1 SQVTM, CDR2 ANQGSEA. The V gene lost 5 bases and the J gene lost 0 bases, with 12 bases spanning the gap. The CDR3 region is CSVPSSWSTDTQYF. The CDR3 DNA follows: TGCAGCGTTCCTAGCTCGTGGAGCACAGATACGCAGTATTTT.